This T cell receptor (beta chain) was profiled in a study of cytomegalovirus exposure and HLA in healthy donors. As to this clone: Its matching antigen is unknown.

Study-wide results and caveats: Cytomegalovirus association was listed for 164 TCR beta chains.

Amplification used 60 Vbeta primers and 13 Jbeta primers. Repertoires were generated with immunoSEQ multiplex PCR, while TCRdb's copy carries only in-frame clones and drops some. The data contain 200,000 or so clones, about 80% of them singletons. In germline, CDR1 is MNHEY, CDR2 SMNVEV (reference sequence). This CDR3 is 16 amino acids long. V lost 10 bases to trimming and J lost 3 bases; unmatched junction nucleotides: 15. Sequenced: PBMCs. The sequence derives from a woman under 30 in good health and CMV-seropositive. The rearrangement links TRBV27 to TRBJ1-2, with 9 nucleotides matching TRBD1. The CDR3 nucleotides read TGTGCCATTCCCCTCCCCGGACAGGGGATAGACTATGGCTACACCTTC. Its translation is CAIPLPGQGIDYGYTF.